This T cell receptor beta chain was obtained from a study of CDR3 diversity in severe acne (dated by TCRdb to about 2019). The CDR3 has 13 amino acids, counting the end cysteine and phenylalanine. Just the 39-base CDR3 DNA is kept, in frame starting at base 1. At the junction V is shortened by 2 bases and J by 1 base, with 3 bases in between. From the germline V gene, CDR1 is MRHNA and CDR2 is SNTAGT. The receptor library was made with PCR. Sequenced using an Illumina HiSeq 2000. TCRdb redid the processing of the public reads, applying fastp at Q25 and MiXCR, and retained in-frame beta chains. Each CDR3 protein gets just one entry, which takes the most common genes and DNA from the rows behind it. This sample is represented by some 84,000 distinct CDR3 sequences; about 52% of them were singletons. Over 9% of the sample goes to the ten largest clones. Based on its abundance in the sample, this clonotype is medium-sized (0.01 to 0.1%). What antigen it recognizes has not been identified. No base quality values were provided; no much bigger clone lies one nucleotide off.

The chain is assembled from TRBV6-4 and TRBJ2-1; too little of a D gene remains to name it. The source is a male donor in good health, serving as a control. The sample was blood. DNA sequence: TGTGCCAGCAGTGACACATCCTACAATGAGCAGTTCTTC. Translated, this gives CASSDTSYNEQFF.